The clone carrying this TCR beta chain was recorded at least ten times. The target antigen is unknown. These data come from a study of Graves' ophthalmopathy and Graves' hyperthyroidism. Study observations and caveats: Blood also contained most of the expanded thyroid clonotypes above 0.001 frequency.

The CDR3 extends over 14 amino acids. V was clipped by 6 bases and J by 13 bases, with 19 bases between them. The germline V gene encodes CDR1 MNHEY and CDR2 SVGAGI. Scientists amplified the TCR beta CDR3 regions from RNA transcripts. Scientists carried out first-round RT-PCR using HTBI primers and then a second-round multiplex PCR. TCRdb ran MiXCR on the multiplex PCR reads and lists one entry per CDR3 protein. The table shows hundreds of thousands of distinct CDR3 sequences, with 35% to 50% occurring only once. Moderate-to-severe activity, CAS at least 3, NOSPECS at least 4 and duration under 3 months characterized donors with ophthalmopathy. Patients were left out if they had other autoimmune diseases, uncontrolled infections, pregnancy or lactation.

Material for sequencing was peripheral blood. The receptor's source is an adult man with Graves' ophthalmopathy. V usage is TRBV6-5 and J usage is TRBJ1-6, with D perhaps matching TRBD1 (5 bases). This chain's CDR3 is CASRPTAGRGPLHF. The CDR3 nucleotides read TGTGCCAGCAGGCCGACCGCAGGGCGCGGGCCCCTCCACTTT.